The 13 T cell receptor beta chains presented below share a single source sample, sequenced in a study of cytomegalovirus exposure and HLA in healthy donors. The PCR was carried out with 60 Vbeta primers and 13 Jbeta primers. The protocol was immunoSEQ multiplex PCR, while the TCRdb copy is restricted to in-frame clones and leaves out a portion. The table lists roughly 150,000 clones, 65% to 80% of them singletons. Material for sequencing was PBMCs. The source is a man aged 35-49 years in good health and CMV-seropositive.

This rearrangement joins TRBV7-2 to TRBJ2-7, with D maybe TRBD2 (6 bases). The V end was cut by 2 bases, the J end by 12 bases, with 20 bases between. Germline V gives CDR1 SGHTA, CDR2 FQGNSA. The CDR3 totals 14 residues. CDR3 region: CASSLRETGVFRYF. In DNA, the CDR3 is TGTGCCAGCAGCTTAAGGGAAACGGGAGTTTTTAGGTACTTC. Full variable domain (missing parts from reference TRBV7-2 and TRBJ2-7): GAGVSQSPSNKVTEKGKDVELRCDPISGHTALYWYRQSLGQGLEFLIYFQGNSAPDKSGLPSDRFSAERTGGSVSTLTIQRTQQEDSAVYLCASSLRETGVFRYFGPGTRLTVT.

This clone has more than one count but fewer than ten. V gene TRBV10-3 combines with J gene TRBJ2-3; tentatively, D is TRBD2 (5 bases). From germline, CDR1 is ENHRY and CDR2 SYGVKD. V was cut by 7 bases and J by 6 bases, with 14 bases left in between. The CDR3 loop spans 13 amino acids. CDR3 DNA: TGTGCCATCACCGGGAACGGCGGGGATACGCAGTATTTT. It encodes CAITGNGGDTQYF.

This chain joins TRBV6-5 and TRBJ1-5; a possible D gene is TRBD1 (5 bases). CDR1 and CDR2 from the germline V gene are MNHEY and SVGAGI. The V and J ends lost 3 bases and 6 bases respectively, with 12 bases between them. The CDR3 contains 14 residues. The CDR3, as DNA: TGTGCCAGCAGTTATGGGTGGGGGGGTCAGCCCCAGCATTTT. Translating gives CASSYGWGGQPQHF.

This chain's CDR3 is CASSPPGRSSYEQYF. The CDR3 nucleotides read TGTGCCAGCAGTCCCCCCGGTAGGAGCTCCTACGAGCAGTACTTC. The gene calls are TRBV28 and TRBJ2-7; no firm D call. V lost 5 bases and J lost 0, with 14 bases in between. Germline CDR1 is MDHEN and CDR2 is SYDVKM. CDR3 length equals 15 residues. Full variable domain (remainder filled in from reference TRBV28 and TRBJ2-7): DVKVTQSSRYLVKRTGEKVFLECVQDMDHENMFWYRQDPGLGLRLIYFSYDVKMKEKGDIPEGYSVSREKKERFSLILESASTNQTSMYLCASSPPGRSSYEQYFGPGTRLTVT.

For this clone: The junction does not match germline at one end; this may be a read error. The rearrangement joins TRBV10-1 to TRBJ2-1, with TRBD1 matching over 8 bases. There are 13 residues in the CDR3. CDR1 WNHNN and CDR2 SYGVQD come from the germline V gene (reference sequence). The CDR3: CASSTDRGGRKLF. CDR3 coding DNA: TGCGCCAGCAGTACCGACAGGGGTGGCCGGAAGCTCTTC.

V and J are TRBV4-1 and TRBJ1-3; no definite D call. Germline-derived CDR1 and CDR2 are MGHRA and YSYEKL. V was cut by 1 base and J by 3 bases, with 10 bases left in between. The CDR3 covers 15 residues. CDR3 nucleotides: TGCGCCAGCAGCCAAGTAATTGTAGATGGAAACACCATATATTTT. It yields the protein CASSQVIVDGNTIYF.

The CDR3 spells CASSVGDGGSWDEQFF. The CDR3 nucleotides read TGTGCCAGCAGCGTAGGGGACGGCGGGAGTTGGGATGAGCAGTTCTTC. The chain joins TRBV9 to TRBJ2-1, with 7 bases aligning to TRBD2. The CDR3 covers 16 residues. Germline loops: CDR1 SGDLS, CDR2 YYNGEE. After removal of 0 bases from V and 8 bases from J, the junction contained 11 bases not matched to a gene.

The chain is built from TRBV2 and TRBJ2-3; no clear D. CDR1 is SNHLY and CDR2 is FYNNEI in the germline V gene. V lost 5 bases, J lost 2 bases, and 11 bases lay in between. The CDR3 covers 14 residues. The CDR3 coding sequence is TGTGCCAGCAGTCTTGATAAACACACAGATACGCAGTATTTT. Translated: CASSLDKHTDTQYF.

The genes are TRBV18 and TRBJ2-2; possibly TRBD1 for D (7 bases). CDR1 is KGHSH, CDR2 LQKENI, per germline. Trimming shortened V by 1 base and J by 5 bases, and 17 bases separated the two germline ends. This CDR3 has 17 residues. The CDR3 nucleotides read TGTGCCAGCTCACCACTTAGGGGGGACAGAGGAACCGGGGAGCTGTTTTTT. Amino acids: CASSPLRGDRGTGELFF.

V and J are TRBV15 and TRBJ2-1, with 9 positions matching TRBD1. This CDR3 region has 16 residues. Looked up from germline, CDR1 is LNHNV and CDR2 is YYDKDF (reference sequence). The ends lost 2 bases at V and 4 bases at J; junction bases unmatched: 6. The CDR3 reads CATSRRGQGGYNEQFF. The DNA of the CDR3 is TGTGCCACCAGCAGAAGGGGACAGGGCGGGTACAATGAGCAGTTCTTC. Full variable domain (rest looked up from reference TRBV15 and TRBJ2-1): DAMVIQNPRYQVTQFGKPVTLSCSQTLNHNVMYWYQQKSSQAPKLLFHYYDKDFNNEADTPDNFQSRRPNTSFCFLDIRSPGLGDTAMYLCATSRRGQGGYNEQFFGPGTRLTVL.

V usage is TRBV19 and J usage is TRBJ1-1; D unclear. This CDR3 spans 16 amino acids. Germline values: CDR1 LNHDA, CDR2 SQIVND (reference sequence). V was shortened by 2 bases and J by 0 bases, with 13 bases between the two germline ends. The CDR3 DNA follows: TGTGCCAGTAGTATACTGGTTGGAGAATTGAACACTGAAGCTTTCTTT. Translating gives CASSILVGELNTEAFF.

The genes are TRBV19 and TRBJ2-5, with a tentative D call TRBD2 (5 bases). Per the germline V gene, CDR1 is LNHDA and CDR2 is SQIVND (reference sequence). V lost 5 bases and J 5 bases, leaving 12 bases between the germline ends. The CDR3 loop spans 13 amino acids. The CDR3 DNA sequence: TGTGCCAGTAGTGCTAGCTGGGGTGAGACCCAGTACTTC. This codes for CASSASWGETQYF.

This chain uses TRBV6-5 with TRBJ2-1; 9 nucleotides agree with TRBD2. With 6 bases clipped from V and 6 bases from J, the junction kept 9 bases outside the gene matches. This CDR3 spans 15 amino acids. Germline V CDR1 and CDR2: MNHEY, SVGAGI. The CDR3 sequence: CASRLAGVFSNEQFF. In DNA form, the CDR3 reads TGTGCCAGCAGATTAGCGGGAGTATTTTCCAATGAGCAGTTCTTC.